Reported below is one T cell receptor beta chain. The CDR3 contains 18 residues. Germline values: CDR1 SGHNT, CDR2 YENEEA. V lost 5 bases and J lost 0; bases outside the gene matches: 10. These data belong to a study of cytomegalovirus exposure and HLA in healthy donors. Clones were read by immunoSEQ multiplex PCR, and TCRdb kept only the in-frame ones, dropping some. Counted here are around 200,000 clones, roughly three quarters occurring once; the ten biggest clones make up 1% to 1.5%. The gene calls are TRBV11-3 and TRBJ2-1; 10 bases fit TRBD2. This clonotype was obtained from a woman aged 30 to 39 in good health and CMV-seronegative. Sequenced material: PBMCs. CDR3 bases: TGTGCCAGCAGCCCGAAGACTAGCGGGCGATACTCCTACAATGAGCAGTTCTTC. This gives the protein CASSPKTSGRYSYNEQFF.